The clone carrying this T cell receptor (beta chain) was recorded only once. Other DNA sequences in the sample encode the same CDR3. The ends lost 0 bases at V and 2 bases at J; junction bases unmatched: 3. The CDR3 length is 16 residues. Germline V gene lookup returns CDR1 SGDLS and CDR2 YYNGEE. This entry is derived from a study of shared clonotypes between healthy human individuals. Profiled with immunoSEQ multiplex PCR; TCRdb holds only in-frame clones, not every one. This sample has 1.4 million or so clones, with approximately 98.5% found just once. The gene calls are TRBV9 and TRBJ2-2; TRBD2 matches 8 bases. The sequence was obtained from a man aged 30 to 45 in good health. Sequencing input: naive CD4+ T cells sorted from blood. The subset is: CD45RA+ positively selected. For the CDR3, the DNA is TGTGCCAGCAGCGTAGTCACTAGCGGTAACACCGGGGAGCTGTTTTTT. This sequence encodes CASSVVTSGNTGELFF. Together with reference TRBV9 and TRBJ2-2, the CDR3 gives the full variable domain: DSGVTQTPKHLITATGQRVTLRCSPRSGDLSVYWYQQSLDQGLQFLIQYYNGEERAKGNILERFSAQQFPDLHSELNLSSLELGDSALYFCASSVVTSGNTGELFFGEGSRLTVL.